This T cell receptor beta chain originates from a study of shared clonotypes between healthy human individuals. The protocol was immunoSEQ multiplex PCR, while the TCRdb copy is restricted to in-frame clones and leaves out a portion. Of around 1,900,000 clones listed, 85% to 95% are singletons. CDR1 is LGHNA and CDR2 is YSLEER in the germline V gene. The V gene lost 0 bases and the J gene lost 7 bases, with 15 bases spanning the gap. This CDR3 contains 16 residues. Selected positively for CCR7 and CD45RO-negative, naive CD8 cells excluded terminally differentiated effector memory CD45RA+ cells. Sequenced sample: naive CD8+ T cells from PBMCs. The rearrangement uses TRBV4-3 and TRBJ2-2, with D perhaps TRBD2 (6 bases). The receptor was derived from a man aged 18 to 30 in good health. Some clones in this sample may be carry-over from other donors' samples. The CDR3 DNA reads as TGCGCCAGCAGCCAAGACTGGCGGGATTACAGCGGGGAGCTGTTTTTT. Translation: CASSQDWRDYSGELFF.